This T cell receptor (beta chain) was recovered during a study of blood T cell repertoires in COVID-19. Study-level background: Specimens from acute and convalescent COVID-19 originated in the United States, Italy and Spain.

The CDR3 contains 13 residues. V was pared by 5 bases and J by 6 bases, with 6 bases of the junction left unmatched. From germline, CDR1 is LNHDA and CDR2 SQIVND (reference sequence). Methods used by the authors: Researchers report that nucleated cell counts were estimated from reference gene primer amplification. Assay used: immunoSEQ multiplex PCR; TCRdb lists only in-frame clones, some missing. D and trimming come from the DNA, and the V and J calls and clone size come from that table. This table has a few hundred thousand clones, around 88% appearing once. The chain links TRBV19 to TRBJ1-1, with 7 bases identical to TRBD1. Sequences were obtained from peripheral blood. This sequence originates from a man older than 75 with acute or convalescent COVID-19. CDR3 DNA sequence: TGTGCCAGTAGTCCCTCAGGGGGAGCTGAAGCTTTCTTT. Translation: CASSPSGGAEAFF.